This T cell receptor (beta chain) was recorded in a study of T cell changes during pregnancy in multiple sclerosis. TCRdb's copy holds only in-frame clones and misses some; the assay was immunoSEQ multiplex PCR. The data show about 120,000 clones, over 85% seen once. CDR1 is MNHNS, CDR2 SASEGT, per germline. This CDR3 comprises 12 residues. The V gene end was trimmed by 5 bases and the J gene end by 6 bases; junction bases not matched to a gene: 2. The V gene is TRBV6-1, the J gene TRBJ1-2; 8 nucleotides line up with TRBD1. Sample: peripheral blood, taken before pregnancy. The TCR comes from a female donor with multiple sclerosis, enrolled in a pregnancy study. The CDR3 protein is CASSRQGHGYTF. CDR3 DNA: TGTGCCAGCAGTAGACAGGGGCATGGCTACACCTTC.